Included here is one T cell receptor beta chain sequence, with context. This sample was included in a study of blood T cell repertoires in COVID-19. The germline gives CDR1 SGDLS, CDR2 YYNGEE. The CDR3 loop spans 16 amino acids. Trimming took 3 bases from V and 9 from J, leaving 19 bases between them. Here immunoSEQ multiplex PCR was the method, and the copy in TCRdb shows in-frame clones only, minus some. The repertoire holds 320,000 or so clones, about 90% seen once, with approximately 0.99% in the top ten. Participant age was roughly 18 to 100 years, and participants resided in approximately 25 US areas.

The sequence derives from a young woman who had recovered from COVID-19. Sequenced input: PBMCs or T cells enriched from blood (not recorded which). The rearrangement links TRBV9 to TRBJ1-6; tentatively, D is TRBD1 (6 bases). Here the CDR3 reads CASSAPGTPGGSPLHF. Here the CDR3 DNA reads TGTGCCAGCAGCGCCCCCGGGACACCGGGGGGTTCACCCCTCCACTTT.